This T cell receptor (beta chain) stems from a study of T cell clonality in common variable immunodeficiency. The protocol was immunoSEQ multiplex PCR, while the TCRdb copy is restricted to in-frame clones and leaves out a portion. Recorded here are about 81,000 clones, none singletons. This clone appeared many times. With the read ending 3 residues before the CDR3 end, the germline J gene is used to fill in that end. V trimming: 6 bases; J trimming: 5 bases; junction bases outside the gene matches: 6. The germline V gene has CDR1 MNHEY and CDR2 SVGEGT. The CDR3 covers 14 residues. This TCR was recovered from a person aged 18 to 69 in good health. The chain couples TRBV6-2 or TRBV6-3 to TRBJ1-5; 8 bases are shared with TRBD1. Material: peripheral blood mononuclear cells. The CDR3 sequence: CASRGTGGDQPQHF. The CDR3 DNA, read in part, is TGTGCCAGCAGGGGGACAGGCGGGGATCAGCCC.